Listed below are T cell receptor beta chains from one sample, sequenced in a study of identical twins. TCRdb re-derived calls from the 5' RACE reads in MiXCR, one entry per CDR3 protein. The sample has approximately 220,000 distinct CDR3 sequences, around 10% seen once. Sequencing was performed on memory (CD45RO+) T cells sorted from blood. Source of these receptors: a woman between 18 and 29 years old in good health. Each CDR3 is given without its conserved first and last residue. Clone size is given for some rows only: seen once, a few or many times, or a class if the clone is expanded.

V	size	J	CDR3
TRBV20-1	many	TRBJ2-1	SASYLSNEQF
TRBV7-9	few	TRBJ2-3	ASSIVSDTQY
TRBV7-9	many	TRBJ2-3	ASSSREMGTDTQY
TRBV7-9	few	TRBJ2-7	ASSLSASGSYEQY
TRBV11-2	few	TRBJ2-6	ASSRQLSGANVLT
TRBV19	NA	TRBJ2-5	ASSRGLALQETQY
TRBV18	few	TRBJ1-2	ASSPTADRRSYGYT
TRBV5-1	few	TRBJ2-2	ASSLVAVSNTLELF
TRBV24-1	many	TRBJ2-1	ATSDRHGTSGNYNEQF
TRBV20-1	NA	TRBJ1-4	SAKNFRLTNEKLF
TRBV20-1	NA	TRBJ1-2	SARGQTVDGYT
TRBV6-1	NA	TRBJ2-6	ASSEAPRPGANVLT
TRBV19	NA	TRBJ2-7	ASSRGVGGEQY
TRBV12-3/TRBV12-4	NA	TRBJ2-1	ASSLSGALREQF
TRBV2	NA	TRBJ2-7	ASASNPGSEQY
TRBV9	NA	TRBJ2-3	ASTKTPSGGEDTQY
TRBV10-3	few	TRBJ2-3	AISDGQRSTDTQY
TRBV5-1	NA	TRBJ1-6	ASSSSGTGESPLH
TRBV3-1	NA	TRBJ2-7	ASSTVIHEQY
TRBV13	few	TRBJ1-1	ASSLGGTSAEAF
TRBV27	NA	TRBJ2-7	ASSLKGASREQY
TRBV7-7	NA	TRBJ2-5	ASSFGGVGQETQY
TRBV6-2/TRBV6-3	few	TRBJ2-1	ASRVDQGPEQF
TRBV2	few	TRBJ2-1	ASKMKGNEQF
TRBV9	NA	TRBJ2-1	ASSPRQFSGNEQF
TRBV6-5	NA	TRBJ1-1	ASSYTITGVEAF
TRBV12-3/TRBV12-4	many	TRBJ2-1	ASSSSGRHEQF
TRBV12-5	few	TRBJ1-1	ASGSRAGTEAF
TRBV3-1	NA	TRBJ1-6	ASSHYGSPLH
TRBV6-1	few	TRBJ1-2	ASRRTGVDYGYT
TRBV6-1	few	TRBJ1-1	ASRKGATGNTEAF
TRBV5-1	few	TRBJ2-1	ASRGDPRGYNEQF
TRBV7-2	NA	TRBJ1-1	ASSWTQNTEAF
TRBV5-1	NA	TRBJ2-7	ASRAGTMGSEQY
TRBV19	few	TRBJ2-1	ASSPFDNEQF
TRBV7-6	few	TRBJ2-1	ASSRSQRSSYNEQF
TRBV5-1	NA	TRBJ1-1	ASSLAGADTEAF
TRBV14	many	TRBJ2-7	ASSQAGGYEQY
TRBV3-1	NA	TRBJ2-3	ASSQWRAGTDTQY
TRBV20-1	few	TRBJ2-5	SAPNPRDGLQETQY
TRBV10-3	few	TRBJ1-2	AISEDRGNGYT
TRBV18	NA	TRBJ2-5	ASSSVQETQY
TRBV5-1	few	TRBJ1-4	ASSLGGGGNEKLF
TRBV12-3/TRBV12-4	NA	TRBJ2-5	ASSSGQGALETQY
TRBV2	NA	TRBJ2-5	ASSASWGGTETQY
TRBV27	few	TRBJ1-5	ASRPGTGQPQH
TRBV29-1	NA	TRBJ2-3	SVGSTDTQY
TRBV29-1	few	TRBJ2-3	SVGRRGASDTQY
TRBV7-8	few	TRBJ2-4	ASSRDRNIQY
TRBV11-2	few	TRBJ2-3	ASSLVPTSGGADTQY
TRBV2	few	TRBJ2-5	ASRPPIEETQY
TRBV2	NA	TRBJ2-2	ASRHRAGELF